A single sample gave rise to the 15 T cell receptor beta chains below, sequenced in a study of blood T cells in healthy people across ages. Primers used in a second PCR of about 6 to 12 cycles were a sample-barcoded 5' primer and a J-beta primer mix. TCRdb independently ran MiXCR on the 5' RACE reads; one entry per CDR3 protein. The sample lists 700,000 to 900,000 distinct CDR3 sequences, less than 70% seen once, with about two fifths in the top ten. The sample consisted of blood. These receptors all come from a man aged 80 or over in good health.

This clonotype was seen more than once but under ten times. The chain has TRBV29-1 and TRBJ2-1; D may be TRBD1 or TRBD2 (6 bases each). CDR3 length equals 16 residues. Germline CDR1 SQVTM, CDR2 ANQGSEA. V was shortened by 3 bases and J by 9 bases, with 24 bases between the two germline ends. In nucleotides, the CDR3 is TGCAGCGTTGAGAGGACCTTTAGGGGGAGGCCCTTTGAGCAGTTCTTC. Residues: CSVERTFRGRPFEQFF.

This clonotype was picked up a small number of times. V usage is TRBV28 and J usage is TRBJ2-7, with D unresolved. V lost 7 bases, J lost 0 bases, and 7 bases lay in between. Per germline, CDR1 MDHEN and CDR2 SYDVKM. This CDR3 region has 12 residues. CDR3 DNA: TGTGCCAGCAACGTAAACTCCTACGAGCAGTACTTC. It encodes CASNVNSYEQYF.

The J gene is TRBJ1-2, the V gene TRBV20-1; TRBD1 might be the D (5 bases). Germline CDR1 reads DFQATT; CDR2 reads SNEGSKA (reference sequence). The CDR3 is made up of 13 amino acids. Trimming left V 6 bases short and J 5 bases short, with 16 bases between. The CDR3 here is CSAPRDFLYGYTF. CDR3 DNA: TGCAGTGCCCCCCGGGACTTCTTGTATGGCTACACCTTC.

This clonotype was counted a single time. The chain couples TRBV9 to TRBJ2-1; a weak D match, TRBD2 (6 bases). The germline CDR1 and CDR2 sequences are SGDLS and YYNGEE. This CDR3 is 14 amino acids long. Trimming cost V 0 bases and J 6 bases, with 10 bases left between them. This CDR3 is CASSVGVSGNEQFF. CDR3 bases: TGTGCCAGCAGCGTAGGTGTTAGCGGCAATGAGCAGTTCTTC.

The rearrangement links TRBV20-1 to TRBJ2-1; 7 nucleotides agree with TRBD2. J was trimmed by 3 bases and V by 6 bases; bases with no gene match: 11. This CDR3 is built from 15 residues. Germline-derived CDR1 and CDR2 are DFQATT and SNEGSKA (reference sequence). CDR3 residues: CSALQVTGGYNEQFF. CDR3 sequence (DNA): TGCAGTGCCCTCCAAGTGACGGGAGGCTACAATGAGCAGTTCTTC.

The V gene is TRBV11-2, the J gene TRBJ2-7; D is undetermined. Per the germline V gene, CDR1 is SGHAT and CDR2 is FQNNGV. The CDR3 runs to 12 residues. Trimming took 5 bases from V and 4 from J, leaving 9 bases between them. Written as DNA, the CDR3 is TGTGCCAGCAGCCCCGAGGTGTACGAGCAGTACTTC. Translated, it gives CASSPEVYEQYF. The full variable domain, completed using reference TRBV11-2 and TRBJ2-7, is EAGVAQSPRYKIIEKRQSVAFWCNPISGHATLYWYQQILGQGPKLLIQFQNNGVVDDSQLPKDRFSAERLKGVDSTLKIQPAKLEDSAVYLCASSPEVYEQYFGPGTRLTVT.

This clonotype has just a few counts. The gene calls are TRBV30 and TRBJ2-1; the match to TRBD2 covers 13 bases. The CDR3 extends over 20 amino acids. V lost 2 bases to trimming and J lost 0 bases; unmatched junction nucleotides: 13. Germline assignment: CDR1 GTSNPN and CDR2 SVGIG (reference sequence). The CDR3 reads CAWSPSGLAGSESSYNEQFF. DNA of the CDR3: TGTGCCTGGAGTCCCTCGGGACTAGCGGGATCCGAGAGCTCCTACAATGAGCAGTTCTTC.

This clonotype was seen a handful of times. The V gene is TRBV10-2, the J gene TRBJ1-4, with D uncertain. Looked up from germline, CDR1 is WSHSY and CDR2 is SAAADI. CDR3 length equals 12 residues. V shed 8 bases and J shed 5 bases, with 9 bases lying between them. CDR3 residues: CASREVNEKLFF. CDR3 coding DNA: TGCGCCAGCCGGGAGGTCAATGAAAAACTGTTTTTT.

This clonotype has only a few counts. This chain joins TRBV7-2 and TRBJ2-6; 8 bases map to TRBD1. There are 15 residues in the CDR3. With 7 bases clipped from V and 3 bases from J, the junction kept 5 bases outside the gene matches. Germline CDR1 SGHTA, CDR2 FQGNSA. This CDR3 is CASNGQGFGANVLTF. As DNA, the CDR3 is TGTGCCAGCAACGGACAGGGTTTTGGGGCCAACGTCCTGACTTTC.

CDR3 DNA: TGCAGTGCGCACCAAGTTAACACCTTCTCCTACAATGAGCAGTTCTTC. Amino acids: CSAHQVNTFSYNEQFF. The V and J genes are TRBV20-1 and TRBJ2-1; D ambiguous. V gave up 6 bases and J gave up 0 bases, with 18 bases separating them. The CDR3 spans 16 residues. The germline V gene encodes CDR1 DFQATT and CDR2 SNEGSKA (reference sequence).

This clonotype has a handful of counts. The J gene is TRBJ2-7, the V gene TRBV5-1, with 10 positions matching TRBD1. The CDR3 sequence is 13 residues long. The J segment lost 4 bases and the V segment lost 5 bases, leaving 3 bases of the junction unmatched. Germline-derived CDR1 and CDR2 are SGHRS and YFSETQ. The CDR3 nucleotides are TGCGCCAGCAGGACGGGACAGGGGTACGAGCAGTACTTC. Translation gives CASRTGQGYEQYF. Full variable domain (rest looked up from reference TRBV5-1 and TRBJ2-7): KAGVTQTPRYLIKTRGQQVTLSCSPISGHRSVSWYQQTPGQGLQFLFEYFSETQRNKGNFPGRFSGRQFSNSRSEMNVSTLELGDSALYLCASRTGQGYEQYFGPGTRLTVT.

The table lists this clonotype with a few counts. V is TRBV12-3 or TRBV12-4 and J is TRBJ2-1; 8 nucleotides match TRBD2. This CDR3 contains 15 residues. Germline trimming cut 1 base from V and 9 bases from J; bases unmatched to any gene: 8. DNA for the CDR3: TGTGCCAGCAGTTTAGATGCCGGGAGGGCCTCTGAGCAGTTCTTC. Translated, it gives CASSLDAGRASEQFF.

This clonotype was seen a few times. The rearrangement links TRBV3-1 to TRBJ1-5, with D possibly TRBD1 on 6 matching bases. The CDR3 runs to 16 residues. Germline assignment: CDR1 LGHDT and CDR2 YNNKEL (reference sequence). The V gene lost 1 base and the J gene lost 0 bases, with 10 bases spanning the gap. The CDR3 protein is CASSQGTAYSNQPQHF. CDR3 DNA sequence: TGTGCCAGCAGCCAAGGGACAGCTTATAGCAATCAGCCCCAGCATTTT. The variable domain in full, with the rest retrieved from reference TRBV3-1 and TRBJ1-5, is DTAVSQTPKYLVTQMGNDKSIKCEQNLGHDTMYWYKQDSKKFLKIMFSYNNKELIINETVPNRFSPKSPDKAHLNLHINSLELGDSAVYFCASSQGTAYSNQPQHFGDGTRLSIL.

The chain is built from TRBV5-1 and TRBJ2-6; TRBD2 is a possible D gene (6 bases). CDR1 and CDR2 (germline): SGHRS, YFSETQ. V was clipped by 4 bases and J by 2 bases, with 10 bases between them. This CDR3 has 15 residues. As DNA, the CDR3 is TGCGCCAGCAGCACCCGACTAGCTGGGGCCAACGTCCTGACTTTC. Its translation: CASSTRLAGANVLTF.

The chain carries TRBV12-3 or TRBV12-4 and TRBJ2-1, with a possible D match to TRBD2 (6 bases). With 5 bases removed from V and 1 base from J, the gap between germline ends came to 12 bases. The CDR3 has 15 residues. In nucleotides, the CDR3 is TGTGCCAGCAGTGCCGTCGGGGGATCCTACAATGAGCAGTTCTTC. Protein sequence: CASSAVGGSYNEQFF.